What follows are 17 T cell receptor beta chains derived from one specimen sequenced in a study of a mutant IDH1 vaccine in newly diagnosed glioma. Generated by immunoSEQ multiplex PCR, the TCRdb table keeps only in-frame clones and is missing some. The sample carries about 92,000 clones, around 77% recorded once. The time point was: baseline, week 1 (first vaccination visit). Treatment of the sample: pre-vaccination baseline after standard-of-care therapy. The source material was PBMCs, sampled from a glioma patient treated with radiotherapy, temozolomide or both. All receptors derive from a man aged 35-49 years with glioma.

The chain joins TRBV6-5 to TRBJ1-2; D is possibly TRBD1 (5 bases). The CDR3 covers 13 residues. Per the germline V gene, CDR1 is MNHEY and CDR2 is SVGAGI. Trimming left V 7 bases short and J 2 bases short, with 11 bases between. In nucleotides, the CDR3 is TGTGCCAGCACCCCCTGGGGGAACTATGGCTACACCTTC. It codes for CASTPWGNYGYTF.

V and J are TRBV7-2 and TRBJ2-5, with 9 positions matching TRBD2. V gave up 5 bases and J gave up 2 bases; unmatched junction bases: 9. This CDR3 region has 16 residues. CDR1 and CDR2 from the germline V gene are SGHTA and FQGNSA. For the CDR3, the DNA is TGTGCCAGCAGCCAGGTCGGCGGGAGGGGTCAAGAGACCCAGTACTTC. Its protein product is CASSQVGGRGQETQYF.

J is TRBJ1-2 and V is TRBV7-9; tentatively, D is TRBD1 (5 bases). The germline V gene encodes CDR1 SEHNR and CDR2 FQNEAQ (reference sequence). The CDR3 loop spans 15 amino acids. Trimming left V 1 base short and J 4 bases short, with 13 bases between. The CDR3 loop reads CASSLDQGLGYGYTF. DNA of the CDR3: TGTGCCAGCAGCTTAGACCAGGGCCTAGGCTATGGCTACACCTTC.

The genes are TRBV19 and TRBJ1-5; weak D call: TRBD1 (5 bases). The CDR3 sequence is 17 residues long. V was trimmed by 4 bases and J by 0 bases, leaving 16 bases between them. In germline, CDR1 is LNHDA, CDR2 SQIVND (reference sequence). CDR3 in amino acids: CASSRTSTGYSNQPQHF. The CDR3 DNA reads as TGTGCCAGTAGTAGGACTAGTACAGGTTATAGCAATCAGCCCCAGCATTTT.

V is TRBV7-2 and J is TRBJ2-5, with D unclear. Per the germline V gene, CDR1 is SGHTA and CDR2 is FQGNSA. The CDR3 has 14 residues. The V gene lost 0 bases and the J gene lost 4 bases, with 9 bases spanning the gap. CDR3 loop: CASSLARASETQYF. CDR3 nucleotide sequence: TGTGCCAGCAGCTTAGCTAGGGCCTCAGAGACCCAGTACTTC.

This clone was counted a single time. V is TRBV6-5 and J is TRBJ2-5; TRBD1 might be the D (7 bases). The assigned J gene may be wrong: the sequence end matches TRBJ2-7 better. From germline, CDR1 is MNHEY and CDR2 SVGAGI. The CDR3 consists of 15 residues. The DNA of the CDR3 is TGTGCCAGCAGCCCCCCAGGAGGGGGCAGGAACGAGCAGTACTTC. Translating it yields CASSPPGGGRNEQYF.

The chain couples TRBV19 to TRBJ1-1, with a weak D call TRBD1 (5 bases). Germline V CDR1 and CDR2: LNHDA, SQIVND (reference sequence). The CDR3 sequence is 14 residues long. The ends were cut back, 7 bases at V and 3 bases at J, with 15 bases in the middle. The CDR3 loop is CASTAGSGDTEAFF. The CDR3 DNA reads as TGTGCCAGTACCGCAGGGTCCGGGGACACTGAAGCTTTCTTT.

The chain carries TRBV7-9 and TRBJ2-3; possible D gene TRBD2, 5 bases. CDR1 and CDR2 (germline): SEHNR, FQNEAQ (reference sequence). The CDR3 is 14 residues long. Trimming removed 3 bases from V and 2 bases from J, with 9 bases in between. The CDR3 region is CASSFEGDTDTQYF. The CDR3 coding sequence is TGTGCCAGCAGCTTTGAGGGCGACACAGATACGCAGTATTTT.

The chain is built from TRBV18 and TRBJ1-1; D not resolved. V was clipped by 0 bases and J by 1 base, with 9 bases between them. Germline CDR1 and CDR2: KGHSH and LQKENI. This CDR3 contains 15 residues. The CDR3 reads CASSPPRAGNTEAFF. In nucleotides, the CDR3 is TGTGCCAGCTCACCACCTAGGGCAGGGAACACTGAAGCTTTCTTT. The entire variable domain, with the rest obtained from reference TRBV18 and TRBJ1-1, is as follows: NAGVMQNPRHLVRRRGQEARLRCSPMKGHSHVYWYRQLPEEGLKFMVYLQKENIIDESGMPKERFSAEFPKEGPSILRIQQVVRGDSAAYFCASSPPRAGNTEAFFGQGTRLTVV.

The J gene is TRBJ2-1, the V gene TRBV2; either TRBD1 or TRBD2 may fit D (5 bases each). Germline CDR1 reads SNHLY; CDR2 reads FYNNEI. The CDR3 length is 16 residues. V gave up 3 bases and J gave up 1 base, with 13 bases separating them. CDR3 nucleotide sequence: TGTGCCAGCAGTGAGTGGGGACCTTTATCCTACAATGAGCAGTTCTTC. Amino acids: CASSEWGPLSYNEQFF.

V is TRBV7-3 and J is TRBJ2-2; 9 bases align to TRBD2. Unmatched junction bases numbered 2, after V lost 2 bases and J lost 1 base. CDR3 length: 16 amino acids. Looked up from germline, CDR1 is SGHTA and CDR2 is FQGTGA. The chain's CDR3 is CASSLVAGENTGELFF. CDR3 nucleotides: TGTGCCAGCAGCTTAGTAGCGGGAGAGAACACCGGGGAGCTGTTTTTT.

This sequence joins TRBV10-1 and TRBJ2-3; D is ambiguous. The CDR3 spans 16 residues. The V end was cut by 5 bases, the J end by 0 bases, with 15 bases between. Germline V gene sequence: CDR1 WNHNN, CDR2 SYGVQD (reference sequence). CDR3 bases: TGCGCCAGCAGTCGCCCTCTGGCGGCTAGCACAGATACGCAGTATTTT. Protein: CASSRPLAASTDTQYF.

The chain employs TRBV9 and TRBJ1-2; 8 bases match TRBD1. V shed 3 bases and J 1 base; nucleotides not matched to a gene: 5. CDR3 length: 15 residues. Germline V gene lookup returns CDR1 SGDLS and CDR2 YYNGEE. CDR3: CASSAQGANNYGYTF. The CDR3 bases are TGTGCCAGCAGCGCCCAGGGGGCCAATAACTATGGCTACACCTTC.

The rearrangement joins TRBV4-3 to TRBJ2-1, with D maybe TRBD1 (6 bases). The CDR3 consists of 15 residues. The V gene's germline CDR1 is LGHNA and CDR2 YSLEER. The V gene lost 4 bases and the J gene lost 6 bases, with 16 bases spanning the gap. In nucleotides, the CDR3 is TGCGCCAGCAGCCTTTCGGACAACAGGGCCAATGAGCAGTTCTTC. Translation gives CASSLSDNRANEQFF.

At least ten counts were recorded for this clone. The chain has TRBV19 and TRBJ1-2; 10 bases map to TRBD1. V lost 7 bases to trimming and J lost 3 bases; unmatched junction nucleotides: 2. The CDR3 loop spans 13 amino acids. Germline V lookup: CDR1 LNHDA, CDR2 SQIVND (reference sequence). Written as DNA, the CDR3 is TGTGCCAGTACCGGGACAGGGGACTATGGCTACACCTTC. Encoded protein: CASTGTGDYGYTF.

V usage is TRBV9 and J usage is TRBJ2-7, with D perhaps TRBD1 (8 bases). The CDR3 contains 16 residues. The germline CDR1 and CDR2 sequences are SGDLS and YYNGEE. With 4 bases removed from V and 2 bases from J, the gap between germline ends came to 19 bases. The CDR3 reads CASSNEDREGTYEQYF. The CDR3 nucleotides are TGTGCCAGCAGCAACGAGGACAGGGAGGGGACCTACGAGCAGTACTTC.

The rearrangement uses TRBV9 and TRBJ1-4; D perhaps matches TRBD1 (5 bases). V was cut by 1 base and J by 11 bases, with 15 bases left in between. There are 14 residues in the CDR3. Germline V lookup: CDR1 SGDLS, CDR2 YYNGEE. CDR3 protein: CASSVTGGTTKLFF. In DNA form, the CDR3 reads TGTGCCAGCAGCGTAACAGGCGGGACCACCAAACTGTTTTTT.